This T cell receptor beta chain was sequenced during a study of vaccination and CD4 T cells after COVID-19 (dated by TCRdb to the early 2020s). As for the study more broadly: Six males and four females were included in the convalescent cohort, with two Hispanic individuals, seven Caucasians, two Asians and one multiracial person represented. Two doses of either the Pfizer-BioNTech BNT162b2 vaccine (n=8) or the Moderna mRNA-1273 vaccine (n=2) were administered to participants. Post-COVID blood samples were collected from convalescent patients a median of approximately 100 days after diagnosis, with a range of about 35 to 161 days. The time from the second vaccine dose to post-vaccine blood sampling had a median of around 72 days and ranged from roughly 13 to 241 days. For stimulating the cultures, overlapping spike peptide pools were used, derived from SARS-CoV-2 as well as from the common cold coronaviruses HCoV-NL63, HCoV-OC43 and HCoV-229E. In control cultures, a CEFX viral epitope pool was used as positive control, an HIV-1 Nef peptide pool was used as negative control, or no peptide was added. In 10 COVID-19 convalescent patients and a handful of infection-naive healthy vaccine recipients, researchers compared the spike-specific CD4+ TCR repertoire from before mRNA vaccination with the repertoire from after. In an earlier paper using these donors, memory CD4+ T cell crossreactivity between SARS-CoV-2 and common cold coronavirus spike proteins was assessed at the TCR clonotype level. What the work shows at the level of the full study, not this receptor alone: In convalescent patients, a median around 85% of post-vaccine SARS-CoV-2-reactive clones were detected only after vaccination, and vaccine-specific priming was suggested by this finding. Of the vaccine-specific clones found in convalescent patients, nearly all (304 of 307) were mono-reactive for SARS-CoV-2 spike instead of being cross-reactive with common cold coronaviruses. Relatively few convalescent patients were included in the study, and early timepoints after natural infection were not analyzed. The median number of SARS-CoV-2-reactive clonotypes rose from around 22 after infection to a few dozen after vaccination, but the change was not significant.

The treatment or condition tag for this specimen amounts to: roughly 10-day PBMC culture with coronavirus spike peptide pools or control peptides (ViraFEST assay). CD4+ T cells from unexposed donors were collected before the COVID-19 pandemic (2011-2018). To expand antigen-specific T cells with peptide pools and then pick out the expanded clonotypes through TCR sequencing, the study relied on the ViraFEST assay. Each well held 2 million to 2.5 million PBMCs cultured with around 10 ug/ml peptide pools in IMDM containing 5% human AB serum and 8 to 10 IU/ml IL-2. On days 3 and 7, half of the culture medium was replaced with fresh IL-2-containing medium. After about 11 days of culture, CD4+ T cells were isolated by negative selection using the EasySep CD4+ T cell isolation kit. As cell number allowed, CD4+ T cells from unexposed donors were tested for reactivity to SARS-CoV-2 S and N and to four common cold coronavirus spike pools. PBMCs were separated from whole blood using Ficoll-Paque Plus gradient centrifugation and then either used fresh or cryopreserved at -140C. Culture conditions were generally each tested in triplicate wells. The leukapheresis product for the unexposed donors was obtained through commercial purchase.

This clonotype was counted between two and nine times. No antigen is known for it. Qualities for individual bases were not recorded, and no much larger clone is one base off. The library was obtained by PCR. DNA from cultured CD4+ T cells was subjected to TCR sequencing with the Oncomine TCR Beta short-read assay at the Johns Hopkins FTIC core. Genomic DNA was extracted from the cultured CD4+ T cells with the QIAamp micro DNA kit. Oncomine TCR Beta libraries from cultured CD4+ T cells were pooled with unique dual indexes and sequenced on an Illumina iSeq 100. Regarding the original processing steps: Non-productive sequences were removed, and CDR3s not starting with C, not ending with F or W, or shorter than 7 amino acids were discarded. The MANAFEST web application was used to identify antigen-specific clonotypes by comparing peptide-stimulated wells against reference wells and other culture wells. An FDR below 0.05, an odds ratio above 5, and a productive frequency above 0.1% in at least two of three replicate wells were required for clones to be considered positive. A clonotype counted as cross-reactive if it showed significant expansion both in the SARS-CoV-2 spike wells and in at least one common cold coronavirus spike condition. Using R version 3.6.1, CDR3 homology was evaluated through Levenshtein distances (stringdist) along with unrooted phylogenetic trees (ape). TCRdb trimmed the raw reads at Q25, called clones with MiXCR and kept productive beta chains. Merged by CDR3 protein, the rows form single entries marked with the most common genes and DNA. The V and J calls here are based on TCRdb, not the publication. The sample table lists thousands of distinct CDR3 sequences, roughly 26% of them with a count of one. Approximately 54% of the sample is taken by the ten largest.

The sequenced material came from CD4+ T cells from blood, cultured in vitro. The receptor was isolated from a human donor in good health.

The nucleotide sequence is given as TGTGCCACCAGCAGGGGGGGGGCTAGCGGTGGAGAGACCCAGTACTTC. Translated, this is CATSRGGASGGETQYF. The chain links TRBV15 with TRBJ2-5; perhaps TRBD2 is the D gene, with 7 bases matching. V sheds 3 bases and J sheds 4 bases, leaving 18 bases between their ends. Looking up the germline V gene (reference sequence) yields CDR1 LNHNV and CDR2 YYDKDF. The CDR3 has 16 amino acids, counting the end cysteine and phenylalanine. Only the CDR3 portion is preserved as DNA: 48 bases, with reading frame beginning at the first base.